A selection of T cell receptor beta chains follows, all from one sample in a study of identical twins. TCRdb analysed the 5' RACE reads with MiXCR anew, one entry per CDR3 protein. The table lists around 220,000 distinct CDR3 sequences, over 12% of them singletons. The source material was memory (CD45RO+) T cells sorted from blood. All receptors derive from a woman aged 18-29 years in good health. Both conserved end residues are part of each CDR3. Fields, in order: J gene, clone size, V gene, D gene, CDR3 DNA, CDR3 protein. A D gene is named only where the DNA matches it firmly. The size entry is marked missing in some rows and otherwise reads once, few, many or a size class.

TRBJ1-1,-,TRBV6-6,-,TGTGCCAGCAGTTCATATGAAGCTTTCTTT,CASSSYEAFF
TRBJ1-4,-,TRBV5-1,-,TGCGCCAGCAGCTTGGTAGGGGACGTAGGTGAAAAACTGTTTTTT,CASSLVGDVGEKLFF
TRBJ1-1,-,TRBV10-2,-,TGCGCCAGCTGTATGGGACCAAACACTGAAGCTTTCTTT,CASCMGPNTEAFF
TRBJ2-1,-,TRBV6-5,TRBD2,TGTGCCAGCAGTTACTCGTCTGGCGGGAGCTCCTACAATGAGCAGTTCTTC,CASSYSSGGSSYNEQFF
TRBJ2-2,-,TRBV7-9,TRBD1,TGTGCCAGCAGCGGGCCTCAAGACAGGGTGGGAACCGGGGAGCTGTTTTTT,CASSGPQDRVGTGELFF
TRBJ2-4,medium-sized,TRBV2,-,TGTGCCAGCAGTCTTTCCGACGGGAAAAACATTCAGTACTTC,CASSLSDGKNIQYF
TRBJ2-1,few,TRBV7-2,TRBD2,TGTGCCAGCAGCTTAGGTCTAGCGGGAGGGGACAATGAGCAGTTCTTC,CASSLGLAGGDNEQFF
TRBJ1-1,few,TRBV19,-,TGTGCCAGTAGTATACGGAGAACTGAAGCTTTCTTT,CASSIRRTEAFF
TRBJ1-5,many,TRBV12-3/TRBV12-4,TRBD1,TGTGCCAGCAGTCCACGGACAGGGGCGGATCAGCCCCAGCATTTT,CASSPRTGADQPQHF
TRBJ2-5,-,TRBV7-8,TRBD2,TGTGCCAGCATCCCCGGACAAGCGGGGGGGGAGACCCAGTACTTC,CASIPGQAGGETQYF
TRBJ2-3,many,TRBV5-1,-,TGCGCCAGCAGCTTGGCCGCTCGGGATACGCAGTATTTT,CASSLAARDTQYF
TRBJ2-7,many,TRBV5-1,-,TGCGCCAGCAGCGACGGGGGAGGTTTCGACGAGCAGTACTTC,CASSDGGGFDEQYF
TRBJ1-1,few,TRBV12-3/TRBV12-4,-,TGTGCCAGCAGTTTAGGTGGACTCCTTGGGGCTGAAGCTTTCTTT,CASSLGGLLGAEAFF
TRBJ2-3,-,TRBV20-1,TRBD2,TGCAGTGCTAGAGGAGGTAGCGGGAGCACAGATACGCAGTATTTT,CSARGGSGSTDTQYF
TRBJ1-4,-,TRBV20-1,-,TGCAGTGCTTTCCGGGACGGTAATGAAAAACTGTTTTTT,CSAFRDGNEKLFF
TRBJ2-7,few,TRBV9,TRBD2,TGTGCCAGCAGCGCTAGCGGGAGGCCTACCTACGAGCAGTACTTC,CASSASGRPTYEQYF
TRBJ1-5,few,TRBV30,-,TGTGCCTGGAGTGTAGGTCCAGGGGTAAATCAGCCCCAGCATTTT,CAWSVGPGVNQPQHF
TRBJ1-1,-,TRBV5-5,-,TGTGCCAGCAGCTTAGTTTACACGAACACTGAAGCTTTCTTT,CASSLVYTNTEAFF
TRBJ1-3,many,TRBV12-3/TRBV12-4,TRBD1,TGTGCCAGCGGTCCACGGACAGGAGCGAGCTCTGGAAACACCATATATTTT,CASGPRTGASSGNTIYF
TRBJ2-7,-,TRBV10-1,TRBD1,TGCGCCAGCAGCCCGAAACAGGGGCTAACCTACGAGCAGTACTTC,CASSPKQGLTYEQYF
TRBJ1-4,many,TRBV4-1,-,TGCGCCAGCAGCCAAGAAGACCGACGGAGTGGCGAAAAACTGTTTTTT,CASSQEDRRSGEKLFF
TRBJ2-3,few,TRBV20-1,-,TGCAGTGCTAGCGGGGGTGCAGATACGCAGTATTTT,CSASGGADTQYF
TRBJ2-7,-,TRBV6-1,-,TGTGCCAGCAGTGTAGCCGCCAGCTCCTACGAGCAGTACTTC,CASSVAASSYEQYF
TRBJ1-2,-,TRBV7-9,-,TGTGCCAGCAGCTCTGTCATGGGCGGTTTGGGCTACACCTTC,CASSSVMGGLGYTF
TRBJ1-3,-,TRBV12-3/TRBV12-4,-,TGTGCCAGCAATCGGGGTGGAAACACCATATATTTT,CASNRGGNTIYF
TRBJ2-7,-,TRBV3-1,TRBD1,TGTGCCAGCAGCCAAGATCCGACAGGGGATAGCGAGCAGTACTTC,CASSQDPTGDSEQYF
TRBJ2-2,-,TRBV20-1,-,TGCAGTGCTAGAGGGTCTGAGGGAGTGAGAGGCGGGGAGCTGTTTTTT,CSARGSEGVRGGELFF
TRBJ1-1,-,TRBV27,TRBD1,TGTGCCAGCAGCTCTTTCGACAGGGTAGGCACTGAAGCTTTCTTT,CASSSFDRVGTEAFF
TRBJ2-5,few,TRBV18,-,TGTGCCAGCTCCAGAGGACAGCCACCAGAGACCCAGTACTTC,CASSRGQPPETQYF
TRBJ2-1,-,TRBV15,-,TGTGCCACCAGCAACCCGATGCTAGCTCACTCCTACAATGAGCAGTTCTTC,CATSNPMLAHSYNEQFF
TRBJ2-7,-,TRBV5-1,TRBD1,TGCGCCAGCAGTCCTCGGGGACAGGGACGCTCCTACGAGCAGTACTTC,CASSPRGQGRSYEQYF
TRBJ2-1,many,TRBV5-5,TRBD2,TGTGCCAGCAGCTTGGGACTAGCTCGGAATGAGCAGTTCTTC,CASSLGLARNEQFF
TRBJ2-1,few,TRBV20-1,-,TGCAGTGTTCGTGGAAACTCTGCTTACAATGAGCAGTTCTTC,CSVRGNSAYNEQFF
TRBJ1-1,many,TRBV3-1,-,TGTGCCAGCAGCCAATTTCTAATTGACGGAGCTTTCTTT,CASSQFLIDGAFF
TRBJ2-3,-,TRBV18,-,TGTGCCAGCTCTCTCGAGTTGGAGGATACGCAGTATTTT,CASSLELEDTQYF
TRBJ2-7,-,TRBV9,TRBD2,TGTGCCAGCAGCGTAGAGGGACTAGCGGGGTACGAGCAGTACTTC,CASSVEGLAGYEQYF
TRBJ2-7,-,TRBV7-3,TRBD2,TGTGCCAGCAGCCTGACTAGCGGGGGGTCTTACGAGCAGTACTTC,CASSLTSGGSYEQYF
TRBJ1-2,many,TRBV5-1,TRBD1,TGCGCCAGCAGCATGGACAGGACTCCAAGGGGCTACACCTTC,CASSMDRTPRGYTF
TRBJ1-2,-,TRBV6-1,-,TGTGCCAGCAGTGCTGGGTTCGCCTATGGCTACACCTTC,CASSAGFAYGYTF
TRBJ2-1,many,TRBV11-2,TRBD2,TGTGCCAGCAGCTTAGTCCGGCGGGGGGCCACCTCCCCACATCGCTACAATGAGCAGTTCTTC,CASSLVRRGATSPHRYNEQFF
TRBJ1-5,few,TRBV3-1,TRBD1,TGTGCCAGCAGCCAATACAGGGGATACAATCAGCCCCAGCATTTT,CASSQYRGYNQPQHF
TRBJ2-1,-,TRBV6-1,-,TGTGCCAGCACGGTCGGGGGCTCCTACAATGAGCAGTTCTTC,CASTVGGSYNEQFF
TRBJ2-3,-,TRBV2,TRBD2,TGTGCCAGCAGCGGAAGATGGCGGACTAGCGGTTCCACAGATACGCAGTATTTT,CASSGRWRTSGSTDTQYF
TRBJ2-5,many,TRBV6-1,TRBD2,TGTGCCAGCACTCCGGGACTAGGAATGTCAGAGACCCAGTACTTC,CASTPGLGMSETQYF
TRBJ1-1,few,TRBV7-3,-,TGTGCCAGCAGCTCTAGTCGAGGGGGGGCTTTCTTT,CASSSSRGGAFF
TRBJ2-3,few,TRBV12-3/TRBV12-4,-,TGTGCCAGCAGTTTTGGCGGGGACACAGATACGCAGTATTTT,CASSFGGDTDTQYF
TRBJ2-2,-,TRBV7-9,-,TGTGCCAGCAGCCCGCGCAAGGCAGGGGTCGGGGAGCTGTTTTTT,CASSPRKAGVGELFF
TRBJ1-1,-,TRBV7-9,-,TGTGCCAGCAGCTTGTACAGTGAAGCTTTCTTT,CASSLYSEAFF
TRBJ2-3,few,TRBV20-1,-,TGCAGTGCGGACCCCTCCGTGGGGGCCCGCACAGATACGCAGTATTTT,CSADPSVGARTDTQYF
TRBJ2-7,-,TRBV12-3/TRBV12-4,TRBD2,TGTGCCAGCAGTTTATCAGGCGGGAGCGGGTTCGAGCAGTACTTC,CASSLSGGSGFEQYF
TRBJ2-1,-,TRBV12-3/TRBV12-4,-,TGTGCCAGCACCATGCAATACGTCAATGAGCAGTTCTTC,CASTMQYVNEQFF
TRBJ2-1,few,TRBV20-1,TRBD2,TGCAGTGCCAGAGACCATGTGCCGGGAGGGCGTGAGCAGTTCTTC,CSARDHVPGGREQFF
TRBJ2-1,-,TRBV3-1,TRBD1,TGTGCCAGCAGCCAGGCGGACAGGGGGCAGAACAATGAGCAGTTCTTC,CASSQADRGQNNEQFF
TRBJ2-5,few,TRBV20-1,TRBD2,TGCAGTGCTAGCGCGGGAGCTCAAGAGACCCAGTACTTC,CSASAGAQETQYF
TRBJ2-3,-,TRBV20-1,-,TGCAGTGCTAGACAGCGGATCACACATAGCACAGATACGCAGTATTTT,CSARQRITHSTDTQYF
TRBJ1-1,-,TRBV4-3,-,TGCGCCAGCAGCCAAGAAGTGGGGACGCCTCCTTTCTTT,CASSQEVGTPPFF
TRBJ1-3,-,TRBV4-1,-,TGCGCCAGCAGCCAAGATCGGGGGGCCGGAGGAAACACCATATATTTT,CASSQDRGAGGNTIYF